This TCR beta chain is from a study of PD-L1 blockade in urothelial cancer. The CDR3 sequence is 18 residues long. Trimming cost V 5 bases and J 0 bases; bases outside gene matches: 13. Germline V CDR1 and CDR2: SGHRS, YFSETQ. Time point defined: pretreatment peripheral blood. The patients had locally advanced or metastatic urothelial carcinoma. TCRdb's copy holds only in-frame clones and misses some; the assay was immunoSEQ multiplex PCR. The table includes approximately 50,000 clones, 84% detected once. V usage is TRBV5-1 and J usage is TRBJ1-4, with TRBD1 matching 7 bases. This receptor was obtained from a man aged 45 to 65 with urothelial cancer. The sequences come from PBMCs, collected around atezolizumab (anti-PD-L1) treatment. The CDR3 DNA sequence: TGCGCCAGCAGTCAAACCCCCGGGCAGGGGGCAACTAATGAAAAACTGTTTTTT. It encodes CASSQTPGQGATNEKLFF.